The 9 T cell receptor beta chains listed next were all sequenced from one sample in a study of Ad26.COV2.S vaccination and SARS-CoV-2 variants. Produced via immunoSEQ multiplex PCR; TCRdb's table is partial and in-frame only. This sample yields 450,000 to 550,000 clones, of which roughly 87% are seen a single time; about 1.5% belongs to the top ten. Regarding treatment: roughly 20 received Ad26.COV2.S at low or high dose, single or two shots; 5 received placebo; per-sample allocation not given. Specimen acquisition occurred on day 63 following the initial vaccine or placebo injection. The starting material was peripheral blood, obtained in a trial of Ad26.COV2.S vaccine versus placebo. The receptors here all came from a person aged 18-65 years who received the Ad26.COV2.S COVID-19 vaccine or a placebo.

The J gene is TRBJ1-1, the V gene TRBV19; D might be TRBD1 (5 bases). V was cut by 4 bases and J by 2 bases, with 11 bases left in between. The germline V gene has CDR1 LNHDA and CDR2 SQIVND (reference sequence). CDR3 length: 14 amino acids. In DNA form, the CDR3 reads TGTGCCAGTAGTACGGTCGACAGTAACACTGAAGCTTTCTTT. It encodes CASSTVDSNTEAFF.

DNA of the CDR3: TGTGCCAGTGAGACAGGGGTCCTGGGGACTGAAGCTTTCTTT. Translated, it gives CASETGVLGTEAFF. The rearrangement joins TRBV19 to TRBJ1-1; 8 bases agree with TRBD1. V lost 8 bases to trimming and J lost 5 bases; unmatched junction nucleotides: 10. The germline V gene encodes CDR1 LNHDA and CDR2 SQIVND (reference sequence). The CDR3 extends over 14 amino acids.

CDR3 sequence: CASSLETGGDYGYTF. CDR3 bases: TGTGCCAGCAGCTTGGAAACAGGGGGCGACTATGGCTACACCTTC. V is TRBV11-2 and J is TRBJ1-2, with TRBD1 matching over 9 bases. The length of the CDR3 is 15 residues. Germline CDR1 is SGHAT and CDR2 is FQNNGV. The V gene end was trimmed by 3 bases and the J gene end by 3 bases; junction bases not matched to a gene: 5.

The chain recombines TRBV15 with TRBJ2-3; the D is unclear. CDR1 is LNHNV and CDR2 is YYDKDF in the germline V gene (reference sequence). This CDR3 is built from 16 residues. Trimming stripped 0 bases from V and 0 bases from J, with 10 bases between. The CDR3 reads CATSRDQTTSTDTQYF. CDR3 sequence (DNA): TGTGCCACCAGCAGAGATCAGACCACTAGCACAGATACGCAGTATTTT.

V gene TRBV3-1 (or the pseudogene TRBV3-2) combines with J gene TRBJ2-3, with D tentatively TRBD2 (6 bases). Deletions cut 4 bases from V and 4 bases from J, with 18 bases between. CDR3 size: 16 residues. Germline assignment: CDR1 LGHDT and CDR2 YNNKEL (reference sequence). The CDR3 DNA is TGTGCCAGCAGCCCACAAGGGTTGGGGGGATCAGATACGCAGTATTTT. Its translation is CASSPQGLGGSDTQYF.

The chain recombines TRBV7-8 with TRBJ2-7; 10 nucleotides match TRBD1. V shed 5 bases and J 1 base; nucleotides not matched to a gene: 8. Germline CDR1 is SGHVS and CDR2 is FQNEAQ. CDR3 length: 16 amino acids. CDR3 DNA sequence: TGTGCCAGCAGCCAAGAACCGGGACAGGGGTCCTACGAGCAGTACTTC. Protein sequence: CASSQEPGQGSYEQYF.

The V call is TRBV4-3, the J call TRBJ2-7; tentatively, D is TRBD1 (6 bases). V gave up 1 base and J gave up 3 bases, with 13 bases separating them. Germline CDR1 reads LGHNA; CDR2 reads YSLEER. This CDR3 has 15 residues. The CDR3 nucleotides are TGCGCCAGCAGCCAAGGGGGGACACCCCTCTACGAGCAGTACTTC. Protein product: CASSQGGTPLYEQYF.

The chain combines TRBV6-2 or TRBV6-3 with TRBJ1-5, with a possible D match to TRBD1 (5 bases). In germline, CDR1 is MNHEY, CDR2 SVGEGT. V gave up 2 bases and J gave up 0 bases, with 14 bases separating them. The CDR3 has 17 residues. The CDR3 region has the DNA TGTGCCAGCAGTTACAGGGGAAAAATGTTTAGCAATCAGCCCCAGCATTTT. This codes for CASSYRGKMFSNQPQHF.

The chain couples TRBV14 to TRBJ2-7; D is tentatively TRBD1 or TRBD2 (6 bases each). The V end was cut by 0 bases, the J end by 3 bases, with 15 bases between. Germline loops: CDR1 SGHDN, CDR2 FVKESK. This CDR3 region has 16 residues. The CDR3 here is CASSQDTVRGHYEQYF. CDR3 nucleotide sequence: TGTGCCAGCAGCCAAGATACGGTTCGGGGGCACTACGAGCAGTACTTC.